This T cell receptor (beta chain) stems from a study of CD8 T cells in ankylosing spondylitis. In its sample, this clonotype was seen a few times. Its antigen remains unknown. Study-level findings and limits: In synovial fluid and blood from reactive arthritis, some motif variants were previously reported. Apparently characteristic of ankylosing spondylitis blood was a TCR beta motif (fewer than 10 highly homologous variants).

Making the TCR beta libraries involved quantitative 5'-RACE with molecular barcodes. TCRdb ran MiXCR on the 5' RACE reads and lists one entry per CDR3 protein. The data show about 160,000 distinct CDR3 sequences, with around a tenth seen just once and approximately 15% held by the top ten. The V gene lost 10 bases and the J gene lost 5 bases, with 12 bases spanning the gap. Looked up from germline, CDR1 is MDHEN and CDR2 is SYDVKM. This CDR3 spans 12 amino acids. The clonotype comes from a female donor with ankylosing spondylitis or in good health (not recorded which). The sequenced sample consisted of blood, either unsorted or a sorted T cell fraction (not recorded which). This chain joins TRBV28 and TRBJ2-1; D is unresolved. The CDR3 sequence: CATDEKDNEQFF. The CDR3 region has the DNA TGTGCCACAGACGAAAAAGACAATGAGCAGTTCTTC.